This T cell receptor (beta chain) was captured in a study of T cell repertoires in cytomegalovirus infection. TCRdb re-called the reads with MiXCR, one entry per CDR3 protein. The sample lists 570,000 or so distinct CDR3 sequences, 40% seen once, with over 45% in the top ten. The table lists this clonotype with many counts. Its antigen is still unknown. The CDR3 spans 12 residues. V was trimmed by 1 base and J by 8 bases, leaving 3 bases between them. The V gene's germline CDR1 is SEHNR and CDR2 FQNEAQ (reference sequence). The receptor's source is a human donor in good health (CMV status not recorded). Some clones in this sample may be carry-over from other donors' samples. The chain is built from TRBV7-9 and TRBJ1-6; D gene ambiguous. This material consisted of cultured PBMCs, taken from culture after CMV antigen stimulation. The DNA of the CDR3 is TGTGCCAGCAGCTTAGTGGATTCACCCCTCCACTTT. This translates into CASSLVDSPLHF.